Here is one T cell receptor beta chain with its context. The table came from immunoSEQ multiplex PCR; TCRdb's copy has only in-frame clones and leaves some out. This sample has 210,000 or so clones, with 88% found just once. Germline CDR1 is SGDLS and CDR2 is YYNGEE. The CDR3 runs to 14 residues. Unmatched junction bases numbered 8, after V lost 3 bases and J lost 6 bases. This record belongs to a study of blood T cell repertoires in COVID-19. A case of COVID-19 had been met by exposed participants within 2 weeks before study entry. Sample: PBMCs or T cells enriched from blood (not recorded which). The origin of this receptor is a woman in her twenties or thirties who had been exposed to COVID-19. The genes are TRBV9 and TRBJ1-2, with TRBD1 identical over 7 bases. The CDR3 loop is CASSATRQGDGYTF. DNA of the CDR3: TGTGCCAGCAGCGCGACCAGACAGGGCGATGGCTACACCTTC.